These T cell receptor beta chains were read from a single sample in a study of PD-1 blockade in classical Hodgkin lymphoma. Sequencing used immunoSEQ multiplex PCR; TCRdb keeps in-frame clones, though not all of them. Found here are about 40,000 clones, about 90% of them singletons; the top ten hold roughly 10%. Sequenced material: peripheral blood mononuclear cells (PBMCs), taken at baseline. The receptor source for this set is a human donor with classical Hodgkin lymphoma. The CDR3 runs from the conserved cysteine through the conserved F or W. The order of the fields is V gene, clone size, D gene, J gene, CDR3 protein, CDR3 DNA. A D gene is named only where the DNA matches it firmly. Rows give clone size only sometimes, using once, few, many, or a class for an expanded clone.

v_call: TRBV5-1
clone_size: once
d_call: TRBD1
j_call: TRBJ2-5
cdr3_aa: CASSSNTGGRETQYF
cdr3_nt: TGCGCCAGCAGCTCCAACACAGGGGGTAGGGAGACCCAGTACTTC

v_call: TRBV5-4
clone_size: NA
d_call: TRBD2
j_call: TRBJ2-5
cdr3_aa: CASSLGGSVQETQYF
cdr3_nt: TGTGCCAGCAGCTTGGGCGGGAGTGTACAAGAGACCCAGTACTTC

v_call: TRBV28
clone_size: NA
d_call: NA
j_call: TRBJ2-7
cdr3_aa: CASSFPPGRSPYEQYF
cdr3_nt: TGTGCCAGCAGTTTTCCTCCCGGGAGAAGCCCCTACGAGCAGTACTTC

v_call: TRBV19
clone_size: NA
d_call: NA
j_call: TRBJ2-4
cdr3_aa: CASSTGNIQYF
cdr3_nt: TGTGCCAGTAGCACAGGGAACATTCAGTACTTC

v_call: TRBV7-9
clone_size: NA
d_call: NA
j_call: TRBJ2-5
cdr3_aa: CASSLVWQQETQYF
cdr3_nt: TGTGCCAGCAGCTTAGTCTGGCAGCAAGAGACCCAGTACTTC

v_call: TRBV13
clone_size: NA
d_call: NA
j_call: TRBJ2-7
cdr3_aa: CASSPPWRLGSYEQYF
cdr3_nt: TGTGCCAGCAGCCCCCCTTGGCGACTGGGCTCCTACGAGCAGTACTTC

v_call: TRBV4-3
clone_size: NA
d_call: TRBD2
j_call: TRBJ2-7
cdr3_aa: CASSQEGTSELYEQYF
cdr3_nt: TGCGCCAGCAGCCAGGAAGGGACTAGCGAGCTCTACGAGCAGTACTTC

v_call: TRBV5-1
clone_size: NA
d_call: NA
j_call: TRBJ2-7
cdr3_aa: CASSRFEEGEQYF
cdr3_nt: TGCGCCAGCAGCCGCTTCGAGGAGGGCGAGCAGTACTTC

v_call: TRBV7-9
clone_size: NA
d_call: NA
j_call: TRBJ1-4
cdr3_aa: CASSLKTNEKLFF
cdr3_nt: TGTGCCAGCAGCTTGAAGACTAATGAAAAACTGTTTTTT

v_call: TRBV6-1
clone_size: NA
d_call: NA
j_call: TRBJ1-5
cdr3_aa: CASSEKAGGVRNQPQHF
cdr3_nt: TGTGCCAGCAGTGAAAAGGCAGGTGGCGTAAGAAATCAGCCCCAGCATTTT

v_call: TRBV5-6
clone_size: NA
d_call: TRBD1
j_call: TRBJ1-4
cdr3_aa: CASSWTGGSEKLFF
cdr3_nt: TGTGCCAGCAGCTGGACAGGGGGCAGTGAAAAACTGTTTTTT

v_call: TRBV2
clone_size: NA
d_call: TRBD1
j_call: TRBJ1-4
cdr3_aa: CASSEQGAGEKLFF
cdr3_nt: TGTGCCAGCAGTGAACAGGGGGCGGGTGAAAAACTGTTTTTT

v_call: TRBV30
clone_size: NA
d_call: NA
j_call: TRBJ1-1
cdr3_aa: CAWSVTANTEAFF
cdr3_nt: TGTGCCTGGAGTGTAACAGCTAACACTGAAGCTTTCTTT

v_call: TRBV18
clone_size: NA
d_call: TRBD2
j_call: TRBJ2-5
cdr3_aa: CASSSTYGGKETQYF
cdr3_nt: TGTGCCAGCTCATCGACATACGGGGGGAAAGAGACCCAGTACTTC

v_call: TRBV19
clone_size: NA
d_call: TRBD2
j_call: TRBJ2-1
cdr3_aa: CASSIALIAGLNEQFF
cdr3_nt: TGTGCCAGTAGTATAGCCCTGATAGCGGGACTGAATGAGCAGTTCTTC

v_call: TRBV2
clone_size: few
d_call: NA
j_call: TRBJ2-5
cdr3_aa: CASSEGHLETQYF
cdr3_nt: TGTGCCAGCAGTGAAGGACATCTAGAGACCCAGTACTTC

v_call: TRBV7-3
clone_size: NA
d_call: NA
j_call: TRBJ2-2
cdr3_aa: CASSLTPTGELFF
cdr3_nt: TGTGCCAGCAGCTTAACTCCCACCGGGGAGCTGTTTTTT

v_call: TRBV7-2
clone_size: NA
d_call: NA
j_call: TRBJ1-4
cdr3_aa: CASSLGNWGEKLFF
cdr3_nt: TGTGCCAGCAGCCTGGGCAACTGGGGTGAAAAACTGTTTTTT

v_call: TRBV7-2
clone_size: NA
d_call: TRBD1
j_call: TRBJ2-7
cdr3_aa: CASSLAQGAPYEQYF
cdr3_nt: TGTGCCAGCAGCTTAGCGCAGGGGGCCCCCTACGAGCAGTACTTC

v_call: TRBV19
clone_size: NA
d_call: TRBD1
j_call: TRBJ1-5
cdr3_aa: CASSTQTTGQQPQHF
cdr3_nt: TGTGCCAGTAGTACCCAGACGACAGGGCAGCAGCCCCAGCATTTT

v_call: TRBV7-7
clone_size: NA
d_call: NA
j_call: TRBJ2-3
cdr3_aa: CASSSQGLADTQYF
cdr3_nt: TGTGCCAGCAGCTCCCAGGGTCTAGCGGATACGCAGTATTTT

v_call: TRBV9
clone_size: few
d_call: NA
j_call: TRBJ2-7
cdr3_aa: CASSVGQFYEQYF
cdr3_nt: TGTGCCAGCAGCGTAGGGCAGTTCTACGAGCAGTACTTC

v_call: TRBV5-1
clone_size: NA
d_call: TRBD2
j_call: TRBJ2-1
cdr3_aa: CASSLVGGRAYNEQFF
cdr3_nt: TGCGCCAGCAGCTTGGTTGGCGGGAGGGCCTACAATGAGCAGTTCTTC

v_call: TRBV7-3
clone_size: NA
d_call: TRBD1
j_call: TRBJ2-2
cdr3_aa: CASSEGGQTTGELFF
cdr3_nt: TGTGCCAGCAGCGAAGGGGGACAGACCACCGGGGAGCTGTTTTTT

v_call: TRBV5-5
clone_size: NA
d_call: NA
j_call: TRBJ1-2
cdr3_aa: CASSLVDSEFYGYTF
cdr3_nt: TGTGCCAGCAGCTTGGTGGACAGCGAGTTCTATGGCTACACCTTC

v_call: TRBV6-5
clone_size: NA
d_call: NA
j_call: TRBJ1-1
cdr3_aa: CASSYSGSRNTEAFF
cdr3_nt: TGTGCCAGCAGTTACTCGGGCAGTAGAAACACTGAAGCTTTCTTT

v_call: TRBV4-1
clone_size: NA
d_call: NA
j_call: TRBJ2-7
cdr3_aa: CASSQEPISFYEQYF
cdr3_nt: TGCGCCAGCAGCCAAGAACCTATATCCTTTTACGAGCAGTACTTC

v_call: TRBV6-5
clone_size: NA
d_call: TRBD1
j_call: TRBJ2-7
cdr3_aa: CASIKWTGSYEQYF
cdr3_nt: TGTGCCAGCATTAAATGGACAGGATCCTACGAGCAGTACTTC

v_call: TRBV6-9
clone_size: NA
d_call: NA
j_call: TRBJ1-2
cdr3_aa: CASSYLPGNYGYTF
cdr3_nt: TGTGCCAGCAGTTACCTCCCCGGGAACTATGGCTACACCTTC

v_call: TRBV27
clone_size: NA
d_call: NA
j_call: TRBJ2-1
cdr3_aa: CASSYIRAGSSYNEQFF
cdr3_nt: TGTGCCAGCAGTTACATTCGGGCTGGGAGTTCCTACAATGAGCAGTTCTTC

v_call: TRBV5-6
clone_size: NA
d_call: NA
j_call: TRBJ2-2
cdr3_aa: CASSSDTSIPAGTGELFF
cdr3_nt: TGTGCCAGCAGCTCGGACACCTCTATCCCCGCGGGCACCGGGGAGCTGTTTTTT

v_call: TRBV4-1
clone_size: NA
d_call: TRBD2
j_call: TRBJ2-7
cdr3_aa: CASSQDIGLAGGPYYEQYF
cdr3_nt: TGCGCCAGCAGCCAAGATATCGGACTAGCGGGGGGCCCCTACTACGAGCAGTACTTC

v_call: TRBV27
clone_size: NA
d_call: TRBD1
j_call: TRBJ1-6
cdr3_aa: CASRRQGGNSPLHF
cdr3_nt: TGTGCCAGCAGGCGACAGGGGGGTAATTCACCCCTCCACTTT

v_call: TRBV6-6
clone_size: NA
d_call: NA
j_call: TRBJ1-3
cdr3_aa: CASSLGGSGNTIYF
cdr3_nt: TGTGCCAGCAGCCTCGGGGGATCTGGAAACACCATATATTTT

v_call: TRBV7-8
clone_size: once
d_call: TRBD1
j_call: TRBJ1-4
cdr3_aa: CASSLNRDRAAEKLFF
cdr3_nt: TGTGCCAGCAGCTTAAACCGGGACAGGGCGGCCGAAAAACTGTTTTTT

v_call: TRBV4-3
clone_size: NA
d_call: TRBD2
j_call: TRBJ2-1
cdr3_aa: CASSQSSAGGAYNEQFF
cdr3_nt: TGCGCCAGCAGCCAATCATCAGCGGGAGGGGCTTACAATGAGCAGTTCTTC

v_call: TRBV18
clone_size: NA
d_call: TRBD2
j_call: TRBJ2-1
cdr3_aa: CASSPRGLAVDEQFF
cdr3_nt: TGTGCCAGCTCACCAAGGGGACTAGCTGTCGATGAGCAGTTCTTC

v_call: TRBV29-1
clone_size: NA
d_call: NA
j_call: TRBJ1-1
cdr3_aa: CSVLSAGFGTEAFF
cdr3_nt: TGCAGCGTTCTTTCGGCAGGGTTTGGCACTGAAGCTTTCTTT

v_call: TRBV27
clone_size: NA
d_call: NA
j_call: TRBJ2-7
cdr3_aa: CASSLYWDLSYEQYF
cdr3_nt: TGTGCCAGCAGTTTATATTGGGATCTCTCCTACGAGCAGTACTTC

v_call: TRBV10-3
clone_size: NA
d_call: NA
j_call: TRBJ2-7
cdr3_aa: CAISDYRVYEQYF
cdr3_nt: TGTGCCATCAGTGACTACAGGGTCTACGAGCAGTACTTC